The present TCR beta chain was sequenced within a study of blood T cells in healthy people across ages. Study-level findings and limits: Per million T cells, TCR beta diversity dropped roughly linearly as age increased. Long-lived and aged donors differed, with more naive CD4+ cells and higher diversity in the long-lived.

The germline V gene encodes CDR1 SGHTA and CDR2 FQGNSA. V lost 4 bases to trimming and J lost 7 bases; unmatched junction nucleotides: 8. The CDR3 runs 15 residues. It was with a sample-barcoded 5' primer and a J-beta primer mix that a second PCR of roughly 7 to 12 cycles was run. One entry per CDR3 protein, called by TCRdb with MiXCR from the 5' RACE reads. Of some 1.8 million distinct CDR3 sequences in the sample, 39% are singletons; the top ten hold under 25%. With respect to this clonotype: Its matching antigen is unknown.

The study drew donors from healthy Caucasian individuals in Russia aged roughly 6 to 100. RNA extraction gave at least 5.5 micrograms of total RNA per sample. This TCR was sampled from a human donor in good health. Sequenced: blood. The rearrangement uses TRBV7-2 and TRBJ1-4; TRBD1 aligns across 8 bases. CDR3 sequence (DNA): TGTGCCAGCAGCTACCGAACAGGGGGGGGTGAAAAACTGTTTTTT. This translates into CASSYRTGGGEKLFF.